The 28 T cell receptor beta chains in this list originate from one sample, sequenced in a study of T cell responses to AZD1222 COVID-19 vaccine. Sequenced by immunoSEQ multiplex PCR; TCRdb stores in-frame clones only, minus some. The sample holds more than 85,000 clones, around 90% seen once. Here the sequenced sample was peripheral blood, taken on day 0 of AZD1222 vaccination. The origin of the receptors is an adult in good health.

J is TRBJ2-1 and V is TRBV18; D is unresolved. From germline, CDR1 is KGHSH and CDR2 LQKENI. The CDR3 totals 11 residues. The V end lost 6 bases, the J end lost 9 bases, and 9 bases lay between the germline ends. The DNA for the CDR3 is TGTGCCAGCTCGAGCCCGGCTGAGCAGTTCTTC. This translates into CASSSPAEQFF. Full variable domain (rest looked up from reference TRBV18 and TRBJ2-1): NAGVMQNPRHLVRRRGQEARLRCSPMKGHSHVYWYRQLPEEGLKFMVYLQKENIIDESGMPKERFSAEFPKEGPSILRIQQVVRGDSAAYFCASSSPAEQFFGPGTRLTVL.

This chain connects TRBV6-2 or TRBV6-3 to TRBJ2-7; TRBD2 is a possible D gene (5 bases). The ends were cut back, 5 bases at V and 3 bases at J, with 8 bases in the middle. This CDR3 contains 12 residues. CDR1 is MNHEY and CDR2 is SVGEGT in the germline V gene. The CDR3 region has the DNA TGTGCCAGCAGTGGCGGGCTCTACGAGCAGTACTTC. It is translated as CASSGGLYEQYF.

The chain employs TRBV28 and TRBJ2-3; maybe TRBD1 (6 bases). The CDR3 has 15 residues. The V end lost 5 bases, the J end lost 2 bases, and 14 bases lay between the germline ends. CDR1 MDHEN and CDR2 SYDVKM come from the germline V gene. The CDR3 sequence: CASSQGQLNTDTQYF. CDR3 nucleotides: TGTGCCAGCAGTCAAGGACAGCTTAACACAGATACGCAGTATTTT.

V and J are TRBV5-1 and TRBJ1-6; no firm D call. Looked up from germline, CDR1 is SGHRS and CDR2 is YFSETQ. With 0 bases removed from V and 0 bases from J, the gap between germline ends came to 7 bases. This CDR3 spans 16 amino acids. The DNA of the CDR3 is TGCGCCAGCAGCTTGGTGGGAAGCTCCTATAATTCACCCCTCCACTTT. This gives the protein CASSLVGSSYNSPLHF.

This clone was picked up one time. J is TRBJ2-5 and V is TRBV7-2; D is possibly TRBD2 (7 bases). Germline-derived CDR1 and CDR2 are SGHTA and FQGNSA. V was trimmed by 6 bases and J by 3 bases, leaving 11 bases between them. The CDR3 length is 13 residues. CDR3 amino acids: CASSGGAEETQYF. DNA for the CDR3: TGTGCCAGCAGTGGGGGGGCAGAAGAGACCCAGTACTTC.

The chain uses TRBV4-1 and TRBJ2-1; D may correspond to TRBD1 or TRBD2 (5 bases each). The CDR3 is made up of 12 amino acids. Trimming took 1 base from V and 13 from J, leaving 11 bases between them. CDR1 is MGHRA, CDR2 YSYEKL, per germline. The CDR3 DNA sequence: TGCGCCAGCAGCCAAGTCCAGGGAGATCAGTTCTTC. Translation: CASSQVQGDQFF.

The chain joins TRBV21-1 to TRBJ1-1; the table's D gene call, TRBD1, was not cross checked with the DNA. TRBV21-1 is assigned pseudogene status. The CDR3 extends over 14 amino acids. CDR3 region: CASSKPGQAPEAFF. Here the CDR3 DNA reads TGTGCCAGCAGCAAACCCGGACAGGCTCCCGAAGCTTTCTTT.

The chain joins TRBV12-3 or TRBV12-4 to TRBJ1-2, with a possible D match to TRBD1 (5 bases). V shed 3 bases and J shed 8 bases, with 13 bases lying between them. This CDR3 region has 13 residues. CDR3 nucleotides: TGTGCCAGCAGTTTTGAGGGGCGAGGCGGCTACACCTTC. The encoded protein is CASSFEGRGGYTF.

The rearrangement joins TRBV4-1 to TRBJ2-5; D is unclear. The V gene's germline CDR1 is MGHRA and CDR2 YSYEKL. With 3 bases removed from V and 5 bases from J, the gap between germline ends came to 10 bases. The CDR3 spans 13 residues. DNA for the CDR3: TGCGCCAGCAGCCAGCTCCTAGGGGAGACCCAGTACTTC. This sequence encodes CASSQLLGETQYF.

The count of this clone is one. The V and J genes are TRBV6-5 and TRBJ2-3, with D perhaps TRBD1 (6 bases). CDR1 is MNHEY and CDR2 is SVGAGI in the germline V gene. The CDR3 has 13 residues. V was pared by 5 bases and J by 4 bases, with 10 bases between. CDR3 sequence reads: CASSRDTSDTQYF. CDR3 in DNA: TGTGCCAGCAGTAGGGACACCTCAGATACGCAGTATTTT.

The chain is built from TRBV6-5 and TRBJ1-4, with D unclear. CDR1 and CDR2 from the germline V gene are MNHEY and SVGAGI. V shed 3 bases and J shed 1 base, with 6 bases lying between them. The CDR3 extends over 14 amino acids. CDR3 in amino acids: CASSYGETNEKLFF. In DNA, the CDR3 is TGTGCCAGCAGTTATGGAGAAACTAATGAAAAACTGTTTTTT.

V gene TRBV19 combines with J gene TRBJ1-3; D is possibly TRBD1 (5 bases). The CDR3 has 13 amino acids. Deletions cut 7 bases from V and 4 bases from J, with 11 bases between. CDR1 and CDR2 (germline): LNHDA, SQIVND (reference sequence). The CDR3 bases are TGTGCCAGTAAAGAGGGGTTAGGAAACACCATATATTTT. Translation gives CASKEGLGNTIYF.

V usage is TRBV25-1 and J usage is TRBJ2-5; no firm D call. Per the germline V gene, CDR1 is MGHDK and CDR2 is SYGVNS. The CDR3 has 14 amino acids. Trimming stripped 1 base from V and 4 bases from J, with 10 bases between. The CDR3, as DNA: TGTGCCAGCAGTGAATCCGAGCTTCCAGAGACCCAGTACTTC. Amino acid sequence: CASSESELPETQYF.

This clone has a single count. This chain links TRBV7-2 with TRBJ2-2, with 8 bases lining up with TRBD1. Germline V gives CDR1 SGHTA, CDR2 FQGNSA. Trimming cost V 4 bases and J 3 bases; bases outside gene matches: 7. CDR3 size: 16 residues. CDR3 sequence reads: CASSWRTGSDTGELFF. CDR3 DNA: TGTGCCAGCAGCTGGAGGACAGGGAGTGACACCGGGGAGCTGTTTTTT.

The gene calls are TRBV6-5 and TRBJ1-2; perhaps TRBD1 as D (6 bases). CDR1 is MNHEY and CDR2 is SVGAGI in the germline V gene. Trimming cost V 0 bases and J 3 bases, with 14 bases left between them. The CDR3 is 16 residues long. The CDR3 protein is CASSYSWGATDYGYTF. The CDR3 DNA is TGTGCCAGCAGTTACTCGTGGGGGGCGACGGACTATGGCTACACCTTC.

The chain links TRBV3-1 (or the pseudogene TRBV3-2) to TRBJ1-2, with no clear D. CDR1 and CDR2 from the germline V gene are LGHDT and YNNKEL (reference sequence). This CDR3 spans 15 amino acids. V gave up 5 bases and J gave up 2 bases, with 15 bases separating them. CDR3 amino acids: CASSSKRVENYGYTF. In DNA, the CDR3 is TGTGCCAGCAGCTCGAAAAGAGTCGAGAACTATGGCTACACCTTC.

J is TRBJ1-1 and V is TRBV21-1; the table names TRBD1, a call not compared with the DNA. TRBV21-1 is listed as a pseudogene. The CDR3 length is 15 residues. The CDR3 is CASSKASRQNTEAFF. In nucleotides, the CDR3 is TGTGCCAGCAGCAAAGCGAGTAGACAGAACACTGAAGCTTTCTTT.

J is TRBJ1-5 and V is TRBV2; 10 nucleotides match TRBD1. Looked up from germline, CDR1 is SNHLY and CDR2 is FYNNEI. The V gene end was trimmed by 4 bases and the J gene end by 5 bases; junction bases not matched to a gene: 2. The CDR3 totals 14 residues. DNA of the CDR3: TGTGCCAGCAGTGGACAGGGGGCGGATCAGCCCCAGCATTTT. It is translated as CASSGQGADQPQHF.

The chain employs TRBV6-5 and TRBJ2-7; D may be TRBD1 (6 bases). Germline assignment: CDR1 MNHEY and CDR2 SVGAGI. The CDR3 extends over 15 amino acids. V lost 3 bases and J 3 bases, leaving 15 bases between the germline ends. DNA for the CDR3: TGTGCCAGCAGTTATCCGGGACAAGGAAACTACGAGCAGTACTTC. Amino acids: CASSYPGQGNYEQYF.

The chain recombines TRBV7-2 with TRBJ2-2, with TRBD1 identical over 8 bases. The CDR3 loop spans 14 amino acids. Per the germline V gene, CDR1 is SGHTA and CDR2 is FQGNSA. J gave up 3 bases and V 5 bases, and 2 bases lay outside the gene matches. CDR3 in DNA: TGTGCCAGCAGCGTCAGGGGGCACACCGGGGAGCTGTTTTTT. Its protein is CASSVRGHTGELFF.

The rearrangement links TRBV7-3 to TRBJ2-6; D ambiguous. The CDR3 spans 16 residues. The germline V and J ends were trimmed by 1 base and 0 bases, with 7 bases remaining between them. Per the germline V gene, CDR1 is SGHTA and CDR2 is FQGTGA. The CDR3 DNA sequence: TGTGCCAGCAGCTTAAGTGGCAGCTCTGGGGCCAACGTCCTGACTTTC. Translated, it gives CASSLSGSSGANVLTF. Variable domain in full (rest from reference TRBV7-3 and TRBJ2-6): GAGVSQTPSNKVTEKGKYVELRCDPISGHTALYWYRQSLGQGPEFLIYFQGTGAADDSGLPNDRFFAVRPEGSVSTLKIQRTERGDSAVYLCASSLSGSSGANVLTFGAGSRLTVL.

The DNA for the CDR3 is TGTGCCAGCAGTCTTTCAGGGGGCGGTGGCTACACCTTC. This translates into CASSLSGGGGYTF. The chain combines TRBV27 with TRBJ1-2; 8 bases agree with TRBD1. The CDR3 is 13 amino acids. Germline V gene lookup returns CDR1 MNHEY and CDR2 SMNVEV (reference sequence). V trimming: 5 bases; J trimming: 7 bases; junction bases outside the gene matches: 6.

The chain employs TRBV5-1 and TRBJ1-5; D is uncertain. The germline V gene encodes CDR1 SGHRS and CDR2 YFSETQ. The CDR3 consists of 15 residues. V was pared by 5 bases and J by 3 bases, with 15 bases between. This CDR3 reads CASRPDGTYNQPQHF. DNA for the CDR3: TGCGCCAGCAGACCCGACGGAACCTACAATCAGCCCCAGCATTTT. The full variable domain, completed using reference TRBV5-1 and TRBJ1-5, is KAGVTQTPRYLIKTRGQQVTLSCSPISGHRSVSWYQQTPGQGLQFLFEYFSETQRNKGNFPGRFSGRQFSNSRSEMNVSTLELGDSALYLCASRPDGTYNQPQHFGDGTRLSIL.

Remarks on this clone: The junction differs from germline at one of its ends, possibly a read error. The chain couples TRBV7-2 to TRBJ2-7; 7 bases are shared with TRBD1. The CDR3 has 14 residues. CDR1 SGHTA and CDR2 FQGNSA come from the germline V gene. The CDR3 loop is CASSQGETYYGQYF. CDR3 nucleotide sequence: TGTGCCAGCAGCCAGGGGGAGACCTACTACGGGCAGTACTTC.

The chain employs TRBV7-9 and TRBJ1-4; 11 bases agree with TRBD1. The germline gives CDR1 SEHNR, CDR2 FQNEAQ (reference sequence). The CDR3 has 18 amino acids. V lost 5 bases and J lost 6; bases outside the gene matches: 14. The CDR3 nucleotides are TGTGCCAGCAGCCAGATCGGGACAGGGGGAAGGTGGGATGAAAAACTGTTTTTT. The encoded protein is CASSQIGTGGRWDEKLFF.

The V gene is TRBV4-3, the J gene TRBJ1-6; D remains unclear. The length of the CDR3 is 12 residues. CDR1 is LGHNA and CDR2 is YSLEER in the germline V gene. V dropped 1 base and J dropped 7 bases, with 2 bases sitting between them. Here the CDR3 reads CASSQGNSPLHF. As DNA, the CDR3 is TGCGCCAGCAGCCAAGGCAATTCACCCCTCCACTTT.

This rearrangement joins TRBV9 to TRBJ1-4; TRBD1 is a possible D gene (5 bases). Trimming left V 4 bases short and J 3 bases short, with 19 bases between. The CDR3 spans 17 residues. Germline V gives CDR1 SGDLS, CDR2 YYNGEE. For the CDR3, the DNA is TGTGCCAGCAGCATCAGCGGGGGAATAGGAGCTAATGAAAAACTGTTTTTT. This codes for CASSISGGIGANEKLFF.

The rearrangement links TRBV7-3 to TRBJ2-1; TRBD2 matches at 10 bases. The V segment lost 5 bases and the J segment 5 bases; nucleotides outside the gene matches: 9. CDR3 length: 16 amino acids. CDR1 is SGHTA and CDR2 is FQGTGA in the germline V gene. The CDR3 DNA reads as TGTGCCAGCAGCCCGATACTAGCGGGGAGAGACAATGAGCAGTTCTTC. This encodes CASSPILAGRDNEQFF.